The 19 T cell receptor beta chains below all came from one sample that was sequenced in a study of T cells in Graves' hyperthyroidism and ophthalmopathy. The investigators amplified TCR beta CDR3 regions from RNA transcripts. The TCR CDR3 was amplified in a first-round RT-PCR using the HTBI primer set. Via MiXCR, TCRdb re-called the multiplex PCR reads, giving one row per CDR3 protein. The sample shows a few hundred thousand distinct CDR3 sequences, roughly 15% of them seen only once. Specimen: blood. These receptors were taken from a woman aged 55-70 years with Graves' ophthalmopathy.

This clonotype was seen more than once but under ten times. The gene calls are TRBV5-6 and TRBJ2-7; D perhaps matches TRBD2 (6 bases). Germline V gene lookup returns CDR1 SGHDT and CDR2 YYEEEE. Deletions cut 4 bases from V and 0 bases from J, with 17 bases between. CDR3 length: 16 amino acids. The CDR3 is CASSPLGRDSSYEQYF. For the CDR3, the DNA is TGTGCCAGCAGCCCATTGGGGCGGGATAGCTCCTACGAGCAGTACTTC. Based on the CDR3 plus reference TRBV5-6 and TRBJ2-7, the full variable domain is DAGVTQSPTHLIKTRGQQVTLRCSPKSGHDTVSWYQQALGQGPQFIFQYYEEEERQRGNFPDRFSGHQFPNYSSELNVNALLLGDSALYLCASSPLGRDSSYEQYFGPGTRLTVT.

This clonotype was observed at least ten times. The J gene is TRBJ1-1, the V gene TRBV28, with 12 bases aligning to TRBD1. J lost 0 bases, V lost 2 bases, and 4 bases had no gene match. Germline V gives CDR1 MDHEN, CDR2 SYDVKM. The CDR3 extends over 17 amino acids. The chain's CDR3 is CASSLDGTGGMNTEAFF. DNA of the CDR3: TGTGCCAGCAGTTTAGACGGGACAGGGGGCATGAACACTGAAGCTTTCTTT. Complete variable domain (other parts from reference TRBV28 and TRBJ1-1): DVKVTQSSRYLVKRTGEKVFLECVQDMDHENMFWYRQDPGLGLRLIYFSYDVKMKEKGDIPEGYSVSREKKERFSLILESASTNQTSMYLCASSLDGTGGMNTEAFFGQGTRLTVV.

This clonotype was picked up a small number of times. The J gene is TRBJ1-4, the V gene TRBV4-1, with 7 bases fitting TRBD1. V shed 0 bases, J shed 0 bases, and the junction held 1 base outside the gene matches. Looked up from germline, CDR1 is MGHRA and CDR2 is YSYEKL. The length of the CDR3 is 16 residues. The DNA of the CDR3 is TGCGCCAGCAGCCAAGAGGGGACAGCAACTAATGAAAAACTGTTTTTT. Residues: CASSQEGTATNEKLFF.

This clonotype was detected only a few times. The CDR3 coding sequence is TGTGCCAGCAGCCTTAGCGGCAGTACGGCTGGGGCCAACGTCCTGACTTTC. Translated: CASSLSGSTAGANVLTF. This rearrangement joins TRBV7-9 to TRBJ2-6, with D possibly TRBD2 on 6 matching bases. The CDR3 is made up of 17 amino acids. Germline V gives CDR1 SEHNR, CDR2 FQNEAQ (reference sequence). V shed 5 bases and J shed 2 bases, with 16 bases lying between them. Variable domain in full (rest from reference TRBV7-9 and TRBJ2-6): DTGVSQNPRHKITKRGQNVTFRCDPISEHNRLYWYRQTLGQGPEFLTYFQNEAQLEKSRLLSDRFSAERPKGSFSTLEIQRTEQGDSAMYLCASSLSGSTAGANVLTFGAGSRLTVL.

Only a few counts were recorded for this clonotype. The chain recombines TRBV6-1 with TRBJ2-5; D possibly corresponds to TRBD2 (5 bases). Between the trimmed V and J ends, which lost 5 bases and 5 bases, there was a span of 18 bases. CDR3 length: 15 amino acids. Looked up from germline, CDR1 is MNHNS and CDR2 is SASEGT. The CDR3 DNA follows: TGTGCCAGCAGTCCCATTGGGCGGCGGGCGGAGACCCAGTACTTC. Protein sequence: CASSPIGRRAETQYF.

The chain recombines TRBV4-1 with TRBJ2-1; tentative D call: TRBD2 (6 bases). V was trimmed by 6 bases and J by 8 bases, leaving 17 bases between them. The CDR3 runs to 14 residues. Germline assignment: CDR1 MGHRA and CDR2 YSYEKL. The CDR3 DNA reads TGCGCCAGCAGACAAAGGGAGGTCGAGCATGAGCAGTTCTTC. It encodes CASRQREVEHEQFF.

As to this clonotype: With a much larger clone just one base away, this may be a read error. V usage is TRBV20-1 and J usage is TRBJ2-1; 10 bases are shared with TRBD2. Looked up from germline, CDR1 is DFQATT and CDR2 is SNEGSKA (reference sequence). The CDR3 consists of 16 residues. V lost 5 bases to trimming and J lost 0 bases; unmatched junction nucleotides: 7. CDR3 loop: CSAPLASGSSYNEQFF. CDR3 DNA: TGCAGTGCTCCCCTGGCTAGCGGGAGCTCCTACAATGAGCAGTTCTTC.

In this sample, this clonotype turned up many times. The chain links TRBV20-1 to TRBJ2-1; D gene uncertain. Per germline, CDR1 DFQATT and CDR2 SNEGSKA (reference sequence). CDR3 length equals 13 residues. V lost 4 bases to trimming and J lost 7 bases, with 14 bases between them. The CDR3, as DNA: TGCAGTGCTACCCTGGGTCTCTGGAATGAGCAGTTCTTC. Translated: CSATLGLWNEQFF.

This clonotype was recorded at least ten times. J is TRBJ2-2 and V is TRBV18; 9 bases align to TRBD2. The germline CDR1 and CDR2 sequences are KGHSH and LQKENI. This CDR3 contains 16 residues. Trimming cost V 6 bases and J 7 bases; bases outside gene matches: 12. The CDR3 reads CASSPFWTSAVGELFF. The CDR3 DNA reads as TGTGCCAGCTCGCCATTTTGGACTAGCGCGGTCGGGGAGCTGTTTTTT.

The chain employs TRBV6-2 or TRBV6-3 and TRBJ2-7; D is perhaps TRBD2 (6 bases). CDR1 is MNHEY, CDR2 SVGEGT, per germline. V was pared by 6 bases and J by 2 bases, with 14 bases between. The CDR3 runs to 14 residues. The DNA for the CDR3 is TGTGCCAGCAGAACCGGGACTCCCCCCTACGAGCAGTACTTC. It is translated as CASRTGTPPYEQYF.

This clonotype was observed at least ten times. This chain uses TRBV2 with TRBJ2-7; D possibly corresponds to TRBD2 (5 bases). The germline CDR1 and CDR2 sequences are SNHLY and FYNNEI. V gave up 7 bases and J gave up 5 bases, with 18 bases separating them. The CDR3 consists of 14 residues. CDR3 sequence (DNA): TGTGCCAGCACGGAGGTCTCACACCCGGACGAGCAGTACTTC. Translating gives CASTEVSHPDEQYF. Supplemented by reference TRBV2 and TRBJ2-7, the full variable domain reads EPEVTQTPSHQVTQMGQEVILRCVPISNHLYFYWYRQILGQKVEFLVSFYNNEISEKSEIFDDQFSVERPDGSNFTLKIRSTKLEDSAMYFCASTEVSHPDEQYFGPGTRLTVT.

This chain joins TRBV7-3 and TRBJ2-1; TRBD2 agrees at 8 bases. The CDR3 extends over 16 amino acids. V trimming: 1 base; J trimming: 8 bases; junction bases outside the gene matches: 10. Germline values: CDR1 SGHTA, CDR2 FQGTGA. Here the CDR3 DNA reads TGTGCCAGCAGCTTAATCCCCAGCGGGAGAGATCATGAGCAGTTCTTC. Encoded protein: CASSLIPSGRDHEQFF.

This clonotype was detected many times. The V gene is TRBV10-1, the J gene TRBJ2-5, with 10 bases that match TRBD2. The CDR3 contains 17 residues. Germline V gene sequence: CDR1 WNHNN, CDR2 SYGVQD (reference sequence). V lost 0 bases and J lost 6; bases outside the gene matches: 10. The CDR3 nucleotides are TGCGCCAGCAGTGAGTCGAGTCTAGCGGGAGCTCAAAAGACCCAGTACTTC. It specifies CASSESSLAGAQKTQYF.

This clonotype was found many times. The rearrangement links TRBV6-1 to TRBJ2-3; 9 bases are shared with TRBD2. Germline V CDR1 and CDR2: MNHNS, SASEGT. CDR3 size: 14 residues. The J segment lost 3 bases and the V segment lost 7 bases, leaving 5 bases of the junction unmatched. The CDR3 spells CASNRAGGTDTQYF. CDR3 bases: TGTGCCAGCAACCGGGCGGGGGGGACAGATACGCAGTATTTT.

This clonotype was counted many times. The V call is TRBV20-1, the J call TRBJ2-1; 7 bases align to TRBD2. The CDR3 has 16 amino acids. V was pared by 0 bases and J by 10 bases, with 15 bases of the junction left unmatched. Germline-derived CDR1 and CDR2 are DFQATT and SNEGSKA (reference sequence). The DNA for the CDR3 is TGCAGTGCTAGAGATGTCCTAGCGGCCATGGGGGAGGAGCAGTTCTTC. As protein: CSARDVLAAMGEEQFF.

The chain joins TRBV6-1 to TRBJ2-5; TRBD1 aligns across 7 bases. The length of the CDR3 is 17 residues. Trimming removed 0 bases from V and 6 bases from J; junction bases left unmatched: 13. The germline V gene has CDR1 MNHNS and CDR2 SASEGT. CDR3 amino acids: CASSEALQQGMRKTQYF. The CDR3 bases are TGTGCCAGCAGTGAAGCGCTTCAACAGGGGATGAGGAAGACCCAGTACTTC.

In the case of this clonotype: A much larger clonotype is one base distant, so this may be a read error. This chain connects TRBV15 to TRBJ1-5, with D hard to call. This CDR3 region has 14 residues. Germline-derived CDR1 and CDR2 are LNHNV and YYDKDF (reference sequence). V lost 3 bases and J 5 bases, leaving 11 bases between the germline ends. CDR3 in amino acids: CATSRGIPDQPQHF. The CDR3 coding sequence is TGTGCCACCAGCAGGGGCATCCCCGATCAGCCCCAGCATTTT.

This sequence joins TRBV7-8 and TRBJ2-3, with a tentative D call TRBD2 (5 bases). The CDR3 sequence is 14 residues long. With 2 bases removed from V and 3 bases from J, the gap between germline ends came to 9 bases. In germline, CDR1 is SGHVS, CDR2 FQNEAQ. The CDR3 is CASSLFSATDTQYF. The CDR3 nucleotides read TGTGCCAGCAGCTTATTTAGCGCAACAGATACGCAGTATTTT.

The rearrangement uses TRBV29-1 and TRBJ1-2; D perhaps matches TRBD1 (5 bases). The germline V gene encodes CDR1 SQVTM and CDR2 ANQGSEA. This CDR3 spans 12 amino acids. V lost 1 base, J lost 7 bases, and 10 bases lay in between. The chain's CDR3 is CSVEVWGLGYTF. In DNA form, the CDR3 reads TGCAGCGTTGAAGTTTGGGGACTTGGCTACACCTTC.